A selection of T cell receptor beta chains follows, all from one sample in a study of shared clonotypes between healthy human individuals. Assay used: immunoSEQ multiplex PCR; TCRdb lists only in-frame clones, some missing. Among roughly 1 million clones, 75% to 80% were seen once, and the ten largest hold under 0.6%. The sequenced sample consisted of memory CD4+ T cells from PBMCs. The receptors derive from a young man in good health. Some clones in this sample may be carry-over from other donors' samples. Each CDR3 is given with its conserved first and last residue. Each record gives: D gene, V gene, CDR3 length, clone size, J gene, CDR3 protein, CDR3 DNA. A D gene is named only where the DNA matches it firmly. A row's size may be missing; if present it is once, few, many or a size class.

-	TRBV18	15	few	TRBJ1-4	CASSREATLNEKLFF	TGTGCCAGCTCACGGGAGGCCACCCTTAATGAAAAACTGTTTTTT
-	TRBV7-9	15	-	TRBJ1-1	CASSLTLWGATEAFF	TGTGCCAGCAGCTTAACTCTCTGGGGGGCCACTGAAGCTTTCTTT
-	TRBV6-1	14	-	TRBJ1-3	CASTSEPSGNTIYF	TGTGCCAGCACATCGGAACCCTCTGGAAACACCATATATTTT
-	TRBV11-2	15	-	TRBJ1-5	CASSLSPASNQPQHF	TGTGCCAGCAGCTTATCTCCCGCTAGCAATCAGCCCCAGCATTTT
-	TRBV10-3	12	-	TRBJ1-5	CAIRAGDQPQHF	TGTGCCATCAGAGCAGGGGATCAGCCCCAGCATTTT
-	TRBV7-2	13	-	TRBJ2-7	CASSFLSRGEQYF	TGTGCCAGCAGCTTTCTGTCGAGGGGGGAGCAGTACTTC
-	TRBV4-1	19	-	TRBJ2-3	CASSQGGLQGRIGADTQYF	TGCGCCAGCAGCCAGGGGGGATTACAGGGGCGGATTGGCGCAGATACGCAGTATTTT
-	TRBV11-2	15	once	TRBJ2-1	CASSLAFEVINEQFF	TGTGCCAGCAGCTTAGCCTTTGAGGTAATCAATGAGCAGTTCTTC
-	TRBV5-1	15	-	TRBJ2-2	CASSLLAVGTGELFF	TGCGCCAGCAGCCTACTTGCGGTTGGCACCGGGGAGCTGTTTTTT
-	TRBV7-7	13	-	TRBJ2-2	CASSLGLSGELFF	TGTGCCAGCAGCTTAGGTTTGTCCGGGGAGCTGTTTTTT
-	TRBV6-5	13	-	TRBJ2-7	CASSYSRTYEQYF	TGTGCCAGCAGTTACTCGAGGACCTACGAGCAGTACTTC
-	TRBV5-4	16	-	TRBJ2-2	CASSPPPAGDTGELFF	TGTGCCAGCAGCCCACCCCCGGCAGGGGACACCGGGGAGCTGTTTTTT
-	TRBV7-2	14	many	TRBJ2-3	CASSLDGNTDTQYF	TGTGCCAGCAGCTTAGATGGCAACACAGATACGCAGTATTTT
-	TRBV6-1	12	-	TRBJ2-7	CASRNRLYEQYF	TGTGCCAGCAGGAACCGGCTTTACGAGCAGTACTTC
-	TRBV27	16	few	TRBJ1-5	CASSLVGKNSNQPQHF	TGTGCCAGCAGTTTAGTGGGGAAGAATAGCAATCAGCCCCAGCATTTT
TRBD2	TRBV10-1	16	-	TRBJ2-7	CASSGGLAGRSIEQYF	TGCGCCAGCAGTGGGGGACTAGCGGGACGTTCGATCGAGCAGTACTTC
-	TRBV2	14	-	TRBJ1-5	CASTETFGDQPQHF	TGTGCCAGCACGGAGACCTTTGGGGATCAGCCCCAGCATTTT
-	TRBV28	15	-	TRBJ1-4	CASSPVDRLNEKLFF	TGTGCCAGCAGCCCAGTGGACCGACTCAATGAAAAACTGTTTTTT
-	TRBV9	16	-	TRBJ2-1	CASSDVGAPPDNEQFF	TGTGCCAGCAGCGACGTAGGGGCACCCCCCGACAATGAGCAGTTCTTC
-	TRBV29-1	13	-	TRBJ2-7	CSVEDLWGYEQYF	TGCAGCGTTGAAGATCTATGGGGCTACGAGCAGTACTTC
TRBD2	TRBV7-2	14	-	TRBJ2-7	CASSFSTSGVEQYF	TGTGCCAGCAGCTTTTCCACTAGCGGGGTCGAGCAGTACTTC
-	TRBV5-1	14	-	TRBJ1-5	CASSPGEGSQPQHF	TGCGCCAGCAGCCCTGGGGAGGGGAGTCAGCCCCAGCATTTT
-	TRBV28	15	-	TRBJ1-2	CASSPSDSKRYGYTF	TGTGCCAGCAGTCCCTCGGACAGTAAGCGATATGGCTACACCTTC
TRBD1	TRBV11-1	12	-	TRBJ1-1	CASSLDRERAFF	TGTGCCAGCAGCTTGGACAGGGAGAGAGCTTTCTTT
TRBD2	TRBV29-1	15	once	TRBJ2-5	CSVTGLAGKQETQYF	TGCAGCGTGACCGGACTAGCGGGGAAACAAGAGACCCAGTACTTC
-	TRBV30	14	-	TRBJ2-3	CACERTAQGGTQYF	TGTGCCTGCGAACGGACGGCACAAGGTGGGACGCAGTATTTT
TRBD2	TRBV18	15	-	TRBJ2-1	CASSLLPGLGKEQFF	TGTGCCAGCTCACTTCTCCCCGGACTAGGGAAGGAGCAGTTCTTC
-	TRBV7-2	14	once	TRBJ1-1	CASSLWGSNTEAFF	TGTGCCAGCAGCTTATGGGGTTCTAACACTGAAGCTTTCTTT
TRBD1	TRBV19	18	few	TRBJ1-1	CASSRGGTGLSQNTEAFF	TGTGCCAGTAGCAGGGGCGGGACAGGGTTGTCCCAGAACACTGAAGCTTTCTTT
-	TRBV15	14	-	TRBJ2-1	CATSRASSYNEQFF	TGTGCCACCAGCAGGGCTAGCTCCTACAATGAGCAGTTCTTC
-	TRBV30	14	many	TRBJ1-4	CAWGVRTANEKLFF	TGTGCCTGGGGGGTCCGGACAGCTAATGAAAAACTGTTTTTT
TRBD1	TRBV10-3	14	-	TRBJ1-4	CAIRGQGINEKLFF	TGTGCCATCCGAGGACAGGGAATTAATGAAAAACTGTTTTTT
-	TRBV30	15	-	TRBJ2-3	CAWSVLGGSTDTQYF	TGTGCCTGGAGTGTACTTGGCGGGAGCACAGATACGCAGTATTTT
-	TRBV25-1	14	-	TRBJ2-3	CASSVAGGTDTQYF	TGTGCCAGCAGTGTGGCAGGCGGCACAGATACGCAGTATTTT
TRBD2	TRBV29-1	14	-	TRBJ2-7	CSVLGASGRLEQYF	TGCAGCGTCCTGGGCGCTAGCGGGAGACTCGAGCAGTACTTC
TRBD1	TRBV28	15	-	TRBJ2-5	CASSGYRGLPETQYF	TGTGCCAGCAGTGGTTACAGGGGGCTGCCAGAGACCCAGTACTTC
-	TRBV6-5	15	-	TRBJ1-2	CASSPDLDSYYGYTF	TGTGCCAGCAGTCCAGACCTGGACAGCTACTATGGCTACACCTTC
-	TRBV2	14	few	TRBJ2-5	CASSELVQGETQYF	TGTGCCAGCAGTGAACTCGTACAGGGAGAGACCCAGTACTTC
-	TRBV2	12	-	TRBJ1-3	CASRLSGNTIYF	TGTGCCAGTCGATTATCTGGAAACACCATATATTTT
-	TRBV18	16	-	TRBJ2-1	CASSPNRAVWGNEQFF	TGTGCCAGCTCACCCAACAGGGCAGTTTGGGGTAATGAGCAGTTCTTC
-	TRBV18	14	few	TRBJ1-5	CASSPYKDNQPQHF	TGTGCCAGCTCACCCTACAAAGACAATCAGCCCCAGCATTTT
-	TRBV5-8	15	once	TRBJ2-5	CASSLVFPFGETQYF	TGTGCCAGCAGCTTAGTTTTCCCGTTCGGAGAGACCCAGTACTTC
-	TRBV7-3	16	-	TRBJ2-3	CASSLSLTGGTDTQYF	TGTGCCAGCAGCTTATCCCTAACGGGTGGCACAGATACGCAGTATTTT
TRBD2	TRBV25-1	16	-	TRBJ2-2	CASRSSGSGLTGELFF	TGTGCCAGCCGCTCTAGCGGGAGCGGGTTGACCGGGGAGCTGTTTTTT
-	TRBV30	17	-	TRBJ2-3	CAWCAMGGTFNLDTQYF	TGTGCCTGGTGCGCTATGGGCGGGACCTTCAATTTGGATACGCAGTATTTT
-	TRBV19	18	-	TRBJ1-1	CASSISRPATGPNTEAFF	TGTGCCAGTAGTATATCCCGGCCCGCTACGGGGCCGAACACTGAAGCTTTCTTT
-	TRBV6-4	13	-	TRBJ2-2	CASSVASTGELFF	TGTGCCAGCAGTGTTGCGTCCACCGGGGAGCTGTTTTTT
-	TRBV7-3	14	-	TRBJ2-7	CASSLSSDSYEQYF	TGTGCCAGCAGCTTGTCTAGCGACTCCTACGAGCAGTACTTC
-	TRBV7-2	15	few	TRBJ2-1	CASSLGTLLYNEQFF	TGTGCCAGCAGCTTAGGGACTCTGCTCTACAATGAGCAGTTCTTC
-	TRBV5-4	16	-	TRBJ2-7	CASSLEIGGGSVEQYF	TGTGCCAGCAGCTTGGAAATTGGTGGGGGATCTGTGGAGCAGTACTTC
-	TRBV2	12	-	TRBJ2-3	CASALPVYTQYF	TGTGCCAGCGCCCTTCCCGTATATACGCAGTATTTT
TRBD1	TRBV28	14	-	TRBJ1-1	CASSLLGQQHQAFF	TGTGCCAGCAGTTTATTGGGACAGCAACACCAAGCTTTCTTT
-	TRBV5-1	14	-	TRBJ2-1	CASSLLDSGSEQFF	TGCGCCAGCAGCTTGTTAGATTCAGGCAGTGAGCAGTTCTTC
TRBD2	TRBV5-1	16	-	TRBJ2-5	CASSLGSVAGEETQYF	TGCGCCAGCAGCTTGGGGAGCGTCGCGGGAGAAGAGACCCAGTACTTC
-	TRBV7-2	13	-	TRBJ2-7	CASSLRFSYEQYF	TGTGCCAGCAGCTTAAGGTTCTCCTACGAGCAGTACTTC
TRBD1	TRBV6-6	12	once	TRBJ2-3	CASSSDRATQYF	TGTGCCAGCAGTTCAGACAGGGCTACGCAGTATTTT
-	TRBV6-5	15	many	TRBJ2-2	CASKAGQLNTGELFF	TGTGCCAGCAAGGCGGGACAGTTGAACACCGGGGAGCTGTTTTTT
-	TRBV7-9	13	-	TRBJ1-1	CASSSGRALLAFF	TGTGCCAGCAGCTCCGGACGGGCCCTTCTAGCTTTCTTT
-	TRBV6-5	14	-	TRBJ2-7	CASSYSGRFHEQYF	TGTGCCAGCAGTTACTCGGGGAGATTCCACGAGCAGTACTTC
TRBD2	TRBV7-2	15	-	TRBJ2-5	CASSLVSSGATAQYF	TGTGCCAGCAGCTTAGTATCAAGCGGGGCCACGGCCCAGTACTTC